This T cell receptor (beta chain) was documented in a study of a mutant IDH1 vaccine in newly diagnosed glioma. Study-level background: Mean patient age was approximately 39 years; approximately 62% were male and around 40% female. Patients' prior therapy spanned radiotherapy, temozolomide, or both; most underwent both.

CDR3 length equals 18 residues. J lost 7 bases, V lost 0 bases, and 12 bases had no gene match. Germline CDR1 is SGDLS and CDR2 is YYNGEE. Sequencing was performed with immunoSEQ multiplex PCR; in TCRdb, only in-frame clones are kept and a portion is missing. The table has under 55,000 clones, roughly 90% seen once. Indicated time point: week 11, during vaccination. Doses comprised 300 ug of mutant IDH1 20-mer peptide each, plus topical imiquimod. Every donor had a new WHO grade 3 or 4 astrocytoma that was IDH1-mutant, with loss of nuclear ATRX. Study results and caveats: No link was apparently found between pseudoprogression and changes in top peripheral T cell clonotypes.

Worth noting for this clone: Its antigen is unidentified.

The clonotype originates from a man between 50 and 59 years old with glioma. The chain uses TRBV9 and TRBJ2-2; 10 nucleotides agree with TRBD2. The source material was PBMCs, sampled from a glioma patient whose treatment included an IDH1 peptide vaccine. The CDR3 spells CASSVGGLARPWGGELFF. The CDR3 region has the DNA TGTGCCAGCAGCGTAGGGGGACTAGCGCGCCCATGGGGCGGGGAGCTGTTTTTT. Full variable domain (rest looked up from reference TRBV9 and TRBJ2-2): DSGVTQTPKHLITATGQRVTLRCSPRSGDLSVYWYQQSLDQGLQFLIQYYNGEERAKGNILERFSAQQFPDLHSELNLSSLELGDSALYFCASSVGGLARPWGGELFFGEGSRLTVL.